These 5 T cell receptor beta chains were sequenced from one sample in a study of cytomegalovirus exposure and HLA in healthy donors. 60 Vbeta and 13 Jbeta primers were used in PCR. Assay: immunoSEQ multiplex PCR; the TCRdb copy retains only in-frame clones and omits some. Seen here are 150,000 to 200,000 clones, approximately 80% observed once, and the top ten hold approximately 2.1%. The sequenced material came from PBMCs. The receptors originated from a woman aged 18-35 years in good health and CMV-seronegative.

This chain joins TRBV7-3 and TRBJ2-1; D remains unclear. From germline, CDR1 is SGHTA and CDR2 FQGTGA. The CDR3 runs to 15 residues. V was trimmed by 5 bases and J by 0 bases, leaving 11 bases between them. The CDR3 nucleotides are TGTGCCAGCAGCCTAGACTCAAGCTCCTACAATGAGCAGTTCTTC. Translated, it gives CASSLDSSSYNEQFF.

The CDR3 region is CASSTQTGFTEAFF. CDR3 bases: TGCGCCAGCAGCACCCAGACAGGGTTCACTGAAGCTTTCTTT. This chain links TRBV5-1 with TRBJ1-1, with 7 positions matching TRBD1. The junction had 7 bases not matched to a gene; V was cut back by 4 bases and J by 4 bases. This CDR3 contains 14 residues. Germline CDR1 and CDR2: SGHRS and YFSETQ.

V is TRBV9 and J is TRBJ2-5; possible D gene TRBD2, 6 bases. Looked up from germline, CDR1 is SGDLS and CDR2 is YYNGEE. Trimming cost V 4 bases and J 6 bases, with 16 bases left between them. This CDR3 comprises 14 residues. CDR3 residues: CASSPDGGAKTQYF. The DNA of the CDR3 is TGTGCCAGCAGCCCAGACGGGGGTGCCAAGACCCAGTACTTC.

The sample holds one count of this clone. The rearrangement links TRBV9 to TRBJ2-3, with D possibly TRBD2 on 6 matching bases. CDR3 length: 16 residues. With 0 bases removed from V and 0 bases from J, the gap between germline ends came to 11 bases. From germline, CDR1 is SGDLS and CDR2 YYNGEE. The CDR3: CASSVVVRGSTDTQYF. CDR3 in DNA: TGTGCCAGCAGCGTAGTGGTCCGGGGGAGCACAGATACGCAGTATTTT.

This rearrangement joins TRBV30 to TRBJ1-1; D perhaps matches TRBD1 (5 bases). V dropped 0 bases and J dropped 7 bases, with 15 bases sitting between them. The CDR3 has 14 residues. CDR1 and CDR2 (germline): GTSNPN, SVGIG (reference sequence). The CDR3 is CAWSVHQGWNEAFF. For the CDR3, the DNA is TGTGCCTGGAGTGTACACCAGGGTTGGAATGAAGCTTTCTTT.